This T cell receptor beta chain was sequenced for a study of blood T cell repertoires in COVID-19. Study summary: Acute and convalescent COVID-19 specimens originated in the United States, Italy and Spain. In each case, the material was cDNA or gDNA derived from T cells, B-cell-depleted T cells, or PBMCs.

TCRdb's table, derived via immunoSEQ multiplex PCR, lists solely in-frame clones and lacks some. Of nearly 250,000 clones in the sample, more than 75% were seen once. After removal of 5 bases from V and 1 base from J, the junction contained 5 bases not matched to a gene. This CDR3 has 15 amino acids. Germline CDR1 SGHTA, CDR2 FQGNSA. Study members were between roughly 18 and 89 years old and lived in 20 to 30 US regions. Sequenced: PBMCs or T cells enriched from blood (not recorded which). The origin of this receptor is a woman aged 50 to 60 who had recovered from COVID-19. The chain is built from TRBV7-2 and TRBJ2-1, with 7 bases matching TRBD1. For the CDR3, the DNA is TGTGCCAGCAGCCTGACAGGGCCGTCCTACAATGAGCAGTTCTTC. Translated, it gives CASSLTGPSYNEQFF.